This T cell receptor (beta chain) was obtained from a study of blood T cells in healthy people across ages. General observations from the study: Comparison with aged donors showed that long-lived donors had more naive CD4+ cells and higher diversity. Diversity figures based on one million T cells were deemed too low.

The study isolated at least 6 million PBMCs from each sample. Regarding this clonotype: Its target is not known.

A J-beta primer mix and a sample-barcoded 5' primer were used in a second PCR of about 6 to 12 cycles. From the 5' RACE reads, TCRdb called clonotypes with MiXCR, one entry per CDR3 protein. Counted here are some 1 million distinct CDR3 sequences, roughly 45% occurring once; the ten biggest clones make up about 20%. This receptor was identified in a woman in her sixties or seventies in good health. The sample was blood.

CDR3 amino acids: CATSTEQGAFSKNIQYF. The CDR3 coding sequence is TGTGCCACCAGCACCGAACAGGGGGCCTTTTCCAAAAACATTCAGTACTTC. V gene TRBV15 combines with J gene TRBJ2-4, with 9 bases identical to TRBD1. Trimming removed 4 bases from V and 2 bases from J; junction bases left unmatched: 9. This CDR3 comprises 17 residues. CDR1 LNHNV and CDR2 YYDKDF come from the germline V gene (reference sequence). The full variable domain, with the rest looked up from reference TRBV15 and TRBJ2-4, is DAMVIQNPRYQVTQFGKPVTLSCSQTLNHNVMYWYQQKSSQAPKLLFHYYDKDFNNEADTPDNFQSRRPNTSFCFLDIRSPGLGDTAMYLCATSTEQGAFSKNIQYFGAGTRLSVL.